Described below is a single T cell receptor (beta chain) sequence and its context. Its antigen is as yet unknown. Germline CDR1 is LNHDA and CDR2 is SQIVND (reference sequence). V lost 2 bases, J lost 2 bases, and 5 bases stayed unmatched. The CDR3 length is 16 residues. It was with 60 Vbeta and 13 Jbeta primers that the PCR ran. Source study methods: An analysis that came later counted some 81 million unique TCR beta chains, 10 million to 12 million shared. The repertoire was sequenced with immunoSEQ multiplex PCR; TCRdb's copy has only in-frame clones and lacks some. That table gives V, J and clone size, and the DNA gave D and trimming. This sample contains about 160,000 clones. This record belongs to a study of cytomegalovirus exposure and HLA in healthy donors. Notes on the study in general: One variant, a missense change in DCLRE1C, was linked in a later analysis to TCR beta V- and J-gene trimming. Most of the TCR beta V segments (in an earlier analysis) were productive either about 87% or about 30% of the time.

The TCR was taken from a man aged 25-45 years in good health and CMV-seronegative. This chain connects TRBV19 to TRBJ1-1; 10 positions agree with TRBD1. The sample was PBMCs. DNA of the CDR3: TGTGCCAGTAGTATACCGGGACAGGGGTTAAACACTGAAGCTTTCTTT. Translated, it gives CASSIPGQGLNTEAFF.